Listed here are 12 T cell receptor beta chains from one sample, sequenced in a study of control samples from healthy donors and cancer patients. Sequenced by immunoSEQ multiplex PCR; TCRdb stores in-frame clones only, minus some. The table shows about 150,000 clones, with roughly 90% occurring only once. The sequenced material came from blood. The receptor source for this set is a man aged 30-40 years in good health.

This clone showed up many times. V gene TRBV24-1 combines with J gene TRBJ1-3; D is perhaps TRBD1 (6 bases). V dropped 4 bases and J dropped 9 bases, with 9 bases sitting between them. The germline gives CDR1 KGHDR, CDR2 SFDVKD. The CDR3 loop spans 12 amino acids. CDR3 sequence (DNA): TGTGCCACCAGTGACCCAGGGGCCACCATATATTTT. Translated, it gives CATSDPGATIYF.

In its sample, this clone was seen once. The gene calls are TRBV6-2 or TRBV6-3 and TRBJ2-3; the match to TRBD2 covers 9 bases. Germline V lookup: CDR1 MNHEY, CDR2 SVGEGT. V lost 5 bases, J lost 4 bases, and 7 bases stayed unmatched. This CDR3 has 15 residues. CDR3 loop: CASSVSSGTADTQYF. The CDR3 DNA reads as TGTGCCAGCAGTGTCTCTAGCGGGACGGCAGATACGCAGTATTTT.

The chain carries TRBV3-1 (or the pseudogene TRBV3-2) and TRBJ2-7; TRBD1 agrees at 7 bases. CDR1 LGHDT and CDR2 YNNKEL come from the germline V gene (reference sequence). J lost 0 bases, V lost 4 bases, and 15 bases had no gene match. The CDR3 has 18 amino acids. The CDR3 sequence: CASSRLPATGFSSYEQYF. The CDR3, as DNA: TGTGCCAGCAGCCGTCTACCGGCGACAGGGTTTAGCTCCTACGAGCAGTACTTC.

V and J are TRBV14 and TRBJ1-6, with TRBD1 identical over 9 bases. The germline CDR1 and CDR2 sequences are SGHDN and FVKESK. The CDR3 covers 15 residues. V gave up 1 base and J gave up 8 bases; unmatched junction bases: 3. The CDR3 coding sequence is TGTGCCAGCAGCCAAGTACAGGGGGCGTATTCACCCCTCCACTTT. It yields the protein CASSQVQGAYSPLHF.

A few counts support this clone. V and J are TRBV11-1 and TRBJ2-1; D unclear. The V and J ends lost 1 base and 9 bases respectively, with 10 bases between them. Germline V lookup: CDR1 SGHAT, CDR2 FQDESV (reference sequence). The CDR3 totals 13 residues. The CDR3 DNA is TGTGCCAGCAGCTTAGAAGGCTCGGGTGAGCAGTTCTTC. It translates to CASSLEGSGEQFF.

CDR3 bases: TGCGCCAGCAGTGATCCTTCTCTCCAGGGGGACACTGAAGCTTTCTTT. It yields the protein CASSDPSLQGDTEAFF. The V call is TRBV10-2, the J call TRBJ1-1; 7 bases map to TRBD1. The CDR3 contains 16 residues. Germline trimming cut 3 bases from V and 3 bases from J; bases unmatched to any gene: 10. Germline V gene lookup returns CDR1 WSHSY and CDR2 SAAADI.

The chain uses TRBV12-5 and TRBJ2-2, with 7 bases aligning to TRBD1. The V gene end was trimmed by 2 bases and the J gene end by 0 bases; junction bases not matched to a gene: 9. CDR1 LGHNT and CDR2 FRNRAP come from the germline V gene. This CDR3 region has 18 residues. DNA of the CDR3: TGTGCTAGTGGTTTGCCCCGGACAGGCCCCCCGAACACCGGGGAGCTGTTTTTT. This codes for CASGLPRTGPPNTGELFF.

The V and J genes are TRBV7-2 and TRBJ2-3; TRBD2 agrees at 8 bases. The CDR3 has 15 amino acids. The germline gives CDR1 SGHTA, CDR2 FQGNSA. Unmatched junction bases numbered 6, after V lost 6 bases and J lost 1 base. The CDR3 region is CASRKEAGGTDTQYF. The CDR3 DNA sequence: TGTGCCAGCAGGAAGGAAGCGGGGGGCACAGATACGCAGTATTTT.

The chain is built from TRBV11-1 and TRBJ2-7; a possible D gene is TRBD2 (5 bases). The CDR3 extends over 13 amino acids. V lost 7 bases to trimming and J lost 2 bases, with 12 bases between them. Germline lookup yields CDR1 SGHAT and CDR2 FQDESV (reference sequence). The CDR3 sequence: CASTAADPYEQYF. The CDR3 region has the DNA TGTGCCAGCACCGCAGCGGACCCCTACGAGCAGTACTTC. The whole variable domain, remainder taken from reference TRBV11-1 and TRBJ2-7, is EAEVAQSPRYKITEKSQAVAFWCDPISGHATLYWYRQILGQGPELLVQFQDESVVDDSQLPKDRFSAERLKGVDSTLKIQPAELGDSAMYLCASTAADPYEQYFGPGTRLTVT.

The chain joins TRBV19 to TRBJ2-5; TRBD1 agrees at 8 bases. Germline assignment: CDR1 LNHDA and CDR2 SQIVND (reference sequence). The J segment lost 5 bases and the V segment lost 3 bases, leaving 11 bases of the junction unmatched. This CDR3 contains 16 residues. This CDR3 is CASSISSQGAHETQYF. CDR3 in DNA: TGTGCCAGTAGTATCTCATCGCAGGGGGCGCATGAGACCCAGTACTTC.

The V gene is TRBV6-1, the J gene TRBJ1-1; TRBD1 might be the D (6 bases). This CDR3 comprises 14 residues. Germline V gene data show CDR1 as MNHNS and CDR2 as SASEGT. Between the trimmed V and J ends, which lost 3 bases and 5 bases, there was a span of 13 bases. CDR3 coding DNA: TGTGCCAGCAGTGAGTGGGGGGCTCTTACTGAAGCTTTCTTT. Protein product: CASSEWGALTEAFF.

In nucleotides, the CDR3 is TGTGCCAGCAGTTACGGGTCAGCGCGTGGCTACACCTTC. Protein product: CASSYGSARGYTF. The V call is TRBV6-5, the J call TRBJ1-2, with unresolved D. V lost 2 bases, J lost 7 bases, and 11 bases lay in between. Germline CDR1 is MNHEY and CDR2 is SVGAGI. This CDR3 comprises 13 residues.